This T cell receptor beta chain was sequenced during a study of CD4+ T cells in melanoma. Repertoires were generated with immunoSEQ multiplex PCR, while TCRdb's copy carries only in-frame clones and drops some. Of roughly 15,000 clones in the sample, approximately 79% are singletons; the top ten hold over 9.5%. In germline, CDR1 is ENHRY, CDR2 SYGVKD. With 10 bases removed from V and 7 bases from J, the gap between germline ends came to 26 bases. The CDR3 is 17 residues long. The sequence was obtained from a human donor with melanoma. The chain carries TRBV10-3 and TRBJ1-6; D is possibly TRBD1 (6 bases). Material: cells from a culture (not recorded whether cultured in vitro). CDR3 region: CASRYTTGLGTNSPLHF. The CDR3 DNA reads as TGTGCCAGCAGGTACACCACAGGGCTTGGGACCAATTCACCCCTCCACTTT.